This T cell receptor beta chain was sequenced during a study of blood T cells in healthy people across ages. Overall study results and limits: Roughly linearly, TCR beta diversity per million T cells fell as age increased. In these data, TCR beta diversity tracked strongly with naive T cell percentage.

The CDR3 is made up of 16 amino acids. The germline CDR1 and CDR2 sequences are DFQATT and SNEGSKA (reference sequence). V dropped 5 bases and J dropped 1; count of bases not matched to a gene: 12. In the case of this clonotype: As yet, its antigen is unknown.

Peripheral blood from each donor was collected in a volume of 8 to 10 milliliters. A second roughly 6 to 11 cycle PCR used barcoded and J-beta primers. TCRdb re-analysed the 5' RACE reads in MiXCR, keeping a single row per CDR3 protein. Of about 1.4 million distinct CDR3 sequences listed, 59% were seen once; the top ten hold about 6.3%. This clonotype was sampled from a man in his late teens or twenties in good health. The specimen sequenced was blood. The chain couples TRBV20-1 to TRBJ2-5, with 8 bases that match TRBD2. CDR3 DNA sequence: TGCAGTGCTTCCCTCGGGGGGGGGCGATTCCAAGAGACCCAGTACTTC. Translated, it gives CSASLGGGRFQETQYF.